This T cell receptor beta chain comes out of a study of blood T cell repertoires in COVID-19. Study context: Acute and convalescent COVID-19 samples came from the United States, Italy and Spain.

Between the trimmed V and J ends, which lost 0 bases and 1 base, there was a span of 8 bases. Germline CDR1 and CDR2: SGHRS and YFSETQ. The CDR3 spans 15 residues. Study processing details: Estimates of nucleated cell counts were drawn from the amplification of reference gene primers. This table comes from immunoSEQ multiplex PCR, and its TCRdb copy is limited to in-frame clones, with some not included. V, J and clone size were drawn from that table, and D and trimming were deduced from the DNA. The data show more than 60,000 clones, with over 80% seen just once and 3.5% held by the top ten. This sequence joins TRBV5-1 and TRBJ1-5; tentative D call: TRBD1 (5 bases). The sequence derives from a man aged 50 to 59 with acute or convalescent COVID-19. The sample comprised peripheral blood. DNA for the CDR3: TGCGCCAGCAGCTTGGAGGGGATGAGCAATCAGCCCCAGCATTTT. This gives the protein CASSLEGMSNQPQHF.